This T cell receptor (beta chain) was sequenced for a study of T cell responses to AZD1222 COVID-19 vaccine. Study-level information: Second doses that came at about 4 or about 12 weeks were put together. Study-wide points: Seropositivity was recorded at baseline in only 5 or 6 AZD1222 recipients. Females made up more of the donors, who were largely white British, and clonal diversity may have come out too low. Among spike-specific TCRs, nearly half reportedly target unmutated variant regions.

On this clone: The antigen is unknown.

V gave up 3 bases and J gave up 4 bases; unmatched junction bases: 5. The germline V gene encodes CDR1 LGHNA and CDR2 YNFKEQ. The CDR3 length is 15 residues. Here immunoSEQ multiplex PCR was the method, and the copy in TCRdb shows in-frame clones only, minus some. Seen here are roughly 130,000 clones, roughly 87% observed once, and the top ten hold approximately 1.5%. The TCR comes from an adult in good health. V and J are TRBV4-2 and TRBJ1-5; 8 nucleotides line up with TRBD1. Here the sequenced sample was peripheral blood, taken on day 0 of AZD1222 vaccination. The CDR3 coding sequence is TGTGCCAGCAGCCAGATACAGGGGGATAATCAGCCCCAGCATTTT. As protein: CASSQIQGDNQPQHF.